This T cell receptor (beta chain) was profiled in a study of control samples from healthy donors and cancer patients. V lost 1 base, J lost 3 bases, and 9 bases lay in between. The CDR3 is 14 residues long. Germline-derived CDR1 and CDR2 are SEHNR and FQNEAQ (reference sequence). This clone was seen a few times. The assay was immunoSEQ multiplex PCR, and TCRdb's table has in-frame clones only and misses some. The data hold around 140,000 clones, with roughly 91% observed a single time. The specimen was PBMCs. This chain uses TRBV7-9 with TRBJ1-2; D is undetermined. This receptor was taken from a man aged 45 to 65 with head and neck cancer. CDR3 amino acids: CASSLDRSDYGYTF. The CDR3 bases are TGTGCCAGCAGCTTAGATCGGTCCGACTATGGCTACACCTTC.